Presented here are 13 T cell receptor beta chains from one specimen sequenced in a study of T cells in Graves' hyperthyroidism and ophthalmopathy. The source material, RNA transcripts, was used to amplify TCR beta CDR3 regions. During a first-round RT-PCR of the TCR CDR3, the HTBI primer set was used. TCRdb redid the calling of the multiplex PCR reads with MiXCR, one entry per CDR3 protein. The sample includes approximately 610,000 distinct CDR3 sequences, about 15% of them seen just once. The specimen sequenced was blood. The receptors were sampled from a woman in her 40s with Graves' ophthalmopathy.

This clonotype was counted at least ten times. CDR3 sequence: CASSLGASRYEQYF. Here the CDR3 DNA reads TGTGCCAGCAGCTTAGGGGCTAGCCGGTACGAGCAGTACTTC. The chain has TRBV7-9 and TRBJ2-7, with D possibly being TRBD2 (5 bases). Trimming took off 1 base at V and 4 bases at J, with 11 bases between the two ends. The germline gives CDR1 SEHNR, CDR2 FQNEAQ (reference sequence). This CDR3 is 14 amino acids long. Variable domain in full (rest from reference TRBV7-9 and TRBJ2-7): DTGVSQNPRHKITKRGQNVTFRCDPISEHNRLYWYRQTLGQGPEFLTYFQNEAQLEKSRLLSDRFSAERPKGSFSTLEIQRTEQGDSAMYLCASSLGASRYEQYFGPGTRLTVT.

There are many counts of this clonotype. This chain uses TRBV20-1 with TRBJ2-7; D perhaps matches TRBD1 (5 bases). CDR1 and CDR2 (germline): DFQATT, SNEGSKA (reference sequence). The CDR3 runs to 11 residues. V was pared by 4 bases and J by 4 bases, with 8 bases between. CDR3 region: CSATRDYEQYF. The DNA for the CDR3 is TGCAGTGCTACCAGGGATTACGAGCAGTACTTC.

This clonotype was found many times. The chain has TRBV20-1 and TRBJ2-7, with 7 bases fitting TRBD2. The CDR3 covers 14 residues. Trimming cost V 3 bases and J 2 bases; bases outside gene matches: 7. Germline assignment: CDR1 DFQATT and CDR2 SNEGSKA (reference sequence). This CDR3 is CSASPGGTTYEQYF. In DNA form, the CDR3 reads TGCAGTGCTAGTCCGGGAGGAACCACCTACGAGCAGTACTTC.

This clonotype appeared many times. The CDR3 reads CASSQVKADYGYTF. DNA of the CDR3: TGTGCCAGCAGCCAAGTAAAGGCAGACTATGGCTACACCTTC. The V gene is TRBV4-2, the J gene TRBJ1-2; no definite D call. Trimming stripped 1 base from V and 3 bases from J, with 9 bases between. CDR1 and CDR2 (germline): LGHNA, YNFKEQ. CDR3 length equals 14 residues.

This clonotype was counted at least ten times. The chain has TRBV29-1 and TRBJ1-2; 9 nucleotides agree with TRBD1. This CDR3 has 18 residues. Germline CDR1 SQVTM, CDR2 ANQGSEA. The V gene end was trimmed by 0 bases and the J gene end by 7 bases; junction bases not matched to a gene: 18. CDR3 sequence reads: CSVEDLHRDRDEMGGYTF. CDR3 bases: TGCAGCGTTGAAGATCTCCACCGGGACAGGGACGAGATGGGTGGCTACACCTTC.

This clonotype showed up many times. This sequence joins TRBV7-9 and TRBJ2-2; 9 bases are shared with TRBD2. The CDR3 is 15 amino acids. The trim removed 2 bases at V and 3 bases at J, leaving 1 base unmatched. Germline CDR1 is SEHNR and CDR2 is FQNEAQ (reference sequence). The CDR3 DNA reads as TGTGCCAGCAGCTTAAGCGGGAGGTACACCGGGGAGCTGTTTTTT. Its protein product is CASSLSGRYTGELFF.

This clonotype was recorded at least ten times. The genes are TRBV6-4 and TRBJ1-1; D call uncertain. Trimming cost V 10 bases and J 5 bases, with 11 bases left between them. There are 11 residues in the CDR3. The germline CDR1 and CDR2 sequences are MRHNA and SNTAGT. CDR3 DNA: TGTGCCACTAAGGTGGGAACTGAAGCTTTCTTT. Its protein is CATKVGTEAFF.

This clonotype came up many times. The gene calls are TRBV6-2 or TRBV6-3 and TRBJ2-7, with TRBD1 as a possible D gene (6 bases). Deletions cut 6 bases from V and 3 bases from J, with 21 bases between. The CDR3 has 16 amino acids. From germline, CDR1 is MNHEY and CDR2 SVGEGT. CDR3 coding DNA: TGTGCCAGCAGCTATTCCCCCGAGGGGGTGTACTACGAGCAGTACTTC. Encoded protein: CASSYSPEGVYYEQYF.

This clonotype was counted between two and nine times. The junction departs from germline at one end; a sequencing error may be responsible. This sequence joins TRBV10-3 and TRBJ1-4; 7 bases map to TRBD1. Germline V gene data show CDR1 as ENHRY and CDR2 as SYGVKD. This CDR3 has 15 residues. For the CDR3, the DNA is TGTGCCACCAGTGAGGGGGCAGCAACTCGGGAAAAACTGTTTTTT. Protein product: CATSEGAATREKLFF.

This clonotype was observed at least ten times. Germline and junction disagree at one end, which may indicate a read error. The CDR3 here is CTSSLSWGETQYF. The CDR3, as DNA: TGTACCAGCAGTTTATCGTGGGGAGAGACCCAGTACTTC. The genes are TRBV12-3 or TRBV12-4 and TRBJ2-5; D call uncertain. The CDR3 contains 13 residues.

This clonotype came up many times. J is TRBJ2-5 and V is TRBV27; TRBD1 agrees at 7 bases. Germline assignment: CDR1 MNHEY and CDR2 SMNVEV (reference sequence). CDR3 length: 14 amino acids. After removal of 8 bases from V and 5 bases from J, the junction contained 11 bases not matched to a gene. The CDR3 region has the DNA TGTGCCAGCGCGGACAGGTTTGTTGTTGAGACCCAGTACTTC. It translates to CASADRFVVETQYF.

This clonotype was recorded at least ten times. The chain joins TRBV12-3 or TRBV12-4 to TRBJ1-5, with a possible D match to TRBD1 (5 bases). This CDR3 is 16 amino acids long. Trimming cost V 5 bases and J 2 bases, with 16 bases left between them. CDR3 residues: CASSRAGGSGNQPQHF. In DNA form, the CDR3 reads TGTGCCAGCAGTAGAGCCGGGGGATCTGGCAATCAGCCCCAGCATTTT.

Many counts were recorded for this clonotype. The chain uses TRBV20-1 and TRBJ1-1, with D unclear. This CDR3 is 13 amino acids long. Between the trimmed V and J ends, which lost 6 bases and 0 bases, there was a span of 11 bases. Germline loops: CDR1 DFQATT, CDR2 SNEGSKA (reference sequence). For the CDR3, the DNA is TGCAGTGCAGATCCCGGGATGAACACTGAAGCTTTCTTT. The encoded protein is CSADPGMNTEAFF.